One and the same sample provided the 17 T cell receptor beta chains below, sequenced in a study of monozygotic twins with cystic fibrosis. Clones were read by immunoSEQ multiplex PCR, and TCRdb kept only the in-frame ones, dropping some. The sample contains 30,000 to 35,000 clones, around 66% of which appear only once. Sequencing was done on a sample of blood. All receptors derive from a girl aged 5-17 years with cystic fibrosis.

J is TRBJ2-3 and V is TRBV28, with TRBD2 identical over 14 bases. CDR3 length: 19 residues. J gave up 5 bases and V 5 bases, and 15 bases lay outside the gene matches. Germline V gene data show CDR1 as MDHEN and CDR2 as SYDVKM. DNA for the CDR3: TGTGCCAGCAGTCCCACCCTGACTAGCGGGAGGGCCGGGTTAGATACGCAGTATTTT. This gives the protein CASSPTLTSGRAGLDTQYF.

The rearrangement joins TRBV6-5 to TRBJ2-5, with 9 nucleotides matching TRBD2. V was clipped by 2 bases and J by 5 bases; unmatched bases: 6. In germline, CDR1 is MNHEY, CDR2 SVGAGI. This CDR3 spans 15 amino acids. CDR3 in amino acids: CASSYGLSGSETQYF. In nucleotides, the CDR3 is TGTGCCAGCAGTTACGGGCTTAGCGGGAGTGAGACCCAGTACTTC.

This rearrangement joins TRBV19 to TRBJ2-7; no firm D call. The CDR3 is made up of 9 amino acids. V dropped 11 bases and J dropped 13 bases, with 15 bases sitting between them. Per germline, CDR1 LNHDA and CDR2 SQIVND (reference sequence). CDR3: CALPWTLYF. The CDR3 region has the DNA TGTGCCCTCCCTTGGACCCTATACTTC.

This rearrangement joins TRBV7-2 to TRBJ2-7; 9 bases agree with TRBD2. CDR3 length equals 15 residues. Per the germline V gene, CDR1 is SGHTA and CDR2 is FQGNSA. Trimming removed 5 bases from V and 6 bases from J; junction bases left unmatched: 11. The CDR3 is CASSIIPGLASEQYF. The CDR3 DNA is TGTGCCAGCAGCATAATCCCGGGACTAGCTTCCGAGCAGTACTTC.

The chain links TRBV5-4 to TRBJ2-7; no reliable D call. CDR3 length equals 15 residues. V was cut by 4 bases and J by 2 bases, with 16 bases left in between. Germline V gene lookup returns CDR1 SGHNT and CDR2 YYREEE (reference sequence). CDR3: CASSLRPPPAYEQYF. DNA of the CDR3: TGTGCCAGCAGCCTTCGGCCACCGCCTGCCTACGAGCAGTACTTC.

The chain couples TRBV9 to TRBJ1-2, with 7 bases identical to TRBD1. V was pared by 3 bases and J by 4 bases, with 6 bases of the junction left unmatched. There are 14 residues in the CDR3. Looked up from germline, CDR1 is SGDLS and CDR2 is YYNGEE. The CDR3 region is CASSGQGGGYGYTF. CDR3 DNA: TGTGCCAGCAGCGGACAGGGAGGTGGCTATGGCTACACCTTC.

The V call is TRBV7-8, the J call TRBJ2-7; D unclear. The CDR3 extends over 15 amino acids. Germline assignment: CDR1 SGHVS and CDR2 FQNEAQ. V was trimmed by 0 bases and J by 0 bases, leaving 9 bases between them. CDR3 in amino acids: CASSLAGLPSYEQYF. The CDR3 DNA is TGTGCCAGCAGCTTAGCGGGGTTACCCTCCTACGAGCAGTACTTC.

The rearrangement links TRBV28 to TRBJ2-7; D remains ambiguous. This CDR3 contains 13 residues. V was cut by 6 bases and J by 7 bases, with 16 bases left in between. From germline, CDR1 is MDHEN and CDR2 SYDVKM. The CDR3 here is CASSHGVFWEQYF. CDR3 sequence (DNA): TGTGCCAGCAGCCATGGTGTTTTCTGGGAGCAGTACTTC. Complete variable domain (other parts from reference TRBV28 and TRBJ2-7): DVKVTQSSRYLVKRTGEKVFLECVQDMDHENMFWYRQDPGLGLRLIYFSYDVKMKEKGDIPEGYSVSREKKERFSLILESASTNQTSMYLCASSHGVFWEQYFGPGTRLTVT.

The rearrangement joins TRBV2 to TRBJ1-5; no firm D call. The CDR3 length is 16 residues. Germline CDR1 and CDR2: SNHLY and FYNNEI. V was pared by 6 bases and J by 0 bases, with 15 bases between. The CDR3 DNA reads TGTGCCAGCAGCCCCTGGACCCTTTATAGCAATCAGCCCCAGCATTTT. It is translated as CASSPWTLYSNQPQHF.

The gene calls are TRBV4-3 and TRBJ2-7, with 7 bases that match TRBD2. This CDR3 has 19 amino acids. Germline assignment: CDR1 LGHNA and CDR2 YSLEER. The ends lost 3 bases at V and 2 bases at J; junction bases unmatched: 19. The DNA for the CDR3 is TGCGCCAGCAGCCACACACGACGGGGACTAACCCACTTCACCTACGAGCAGTACGTC. It is translated as CASSHTRRGLTHFTYEQYV.

In this sample, this clone turned up a few times. This chain connects TRBV5-1 to TRBJ1-1; a weak D match, TRBD1 (5 bases). CDR3 length: 12 amino acids. Germline loops: CDR1 SGHRS, CDR2 YFSETQ. V gave up 5 bases and J gave up 4 bases, with 9 bases separating them. CDR3: CASSTGGTEAFF. The CDR3 DNA follows: TGCGCCAGCAGTACCGGGGGCACTGAAGCTTTCTTT.

This clone has more than one count but fewer than ten. The chain employs TRBV5-1 and TRBJ1-3, with D maybe TRBD1 (5 bases). V lost 0 bases and J lost 1, with 8 bases in between. This CDR3 is built from 15 residues. Germline-derived CDR1 and CDR2 are SGHRS and YFSETQ. CDR3 residues: CASSLDSGSGNTIYF. CDR3 in DNA: TGCGCCAGCAGCTTGGATTCAGGGTCTGGAAACACCATATATTTT.

The rearrangement links TRBV4-3 to TRBJ2-2, with D perhaps TRBD2 (5 bases). Germline CDR1 and CDR2: LGHNA and YSLEER. Trimming removed 4 bases at V and 9 bases at J, with 15 bases between. The CDR3 loop spans 14 amino acids. The CDR3 loop reads CASSLQAGSRELFF. DNA for the CDR3: TGCGCCAGCAGCCTCCAGGCGGGCAGCCGGGAGCTGTTTTTT.

This chain uses TRBV18 with TRBJ1-1; D gene uncertain. Germline lookup yields CDR1 KGHSH and CDR2 LQKENI. The CDR3 covers 14 residues. V gave up 2 bases and J gave up 1 base, with 8 bases separating them. The DNA for the CDR3 is TGTGCCAGCTCACCAGTATACGGGAACACTGAAGCTTTCTTT. Its translation: CASSPVYGNTEAFF. The whole variable domain, filled in from reference TRBV18 and TRBJ1-1, reads NAGVMQNPRHLVRRRGQEARLRCSPMKGHSHVYWYRQLPEEGLKFMVYLQKENIIDESGMPKERFSAEFPKEGPSILRIQQVVRGDSAAYFCASSPVYGNTEAFFGQGTRLTVV.

J is TRBJ2-7 and V is TRBV2; TRBD2 is a possible D gene (7 bases). The CDR3 consists of 16 residues. Germline assignment: CDR1 SNHLY and CDR2 FYNNEI. Deletions cut 5 bases from V and 0 bases from J, with 17 bases between. This CDR3 is CASSRGVAGSSYEQYF. The CDR3, as DNA: TGTGCCAGCAGTAGGGGGGTAGCGGGCAGCTCCTACGAGCAGTACTTC.

V and J are TRBV2 and TRBJ1-5; 9 positions agree with TRBD1. Germline values: CDR1 SNHLY, CDR2 FYNNEI. The length of the CDR3 is 16 residues. V lost 3 bases and J lost 1; bases outside the gene matches: 4. The CDR3, as DNA: TGTGCCAGCAGTGACTGGGACAGGGTGAGCAATCAGCCCCAGCATTTT. This gives the protein CASSDWDRVSNQPQHF.

This clone was picked up one time. J is TRBJ2-5 and V is TRBV7-9, with 16 bases lining up with TRBD2. Trimming at V came to 5 bases and at J to 4 bases, leaving 4 bases not matched to a gene. Germline values: CDR1 SEHNR, CDR2 FQNEAQ (reference sequence). This CDR3 comprises 16 residues. The CDR3 reads CASSGTSGRGGETQYF. CDR3 in DNA: TGTGCCAGCAGCGGGACTAGCGGGAGGGGCGGAGAGACCCAGTACTTC. Looking up the rest from reference TRBV7-9 and TRBJ2-5 gives the full variable domain: DTGVSQNPRHKITKRGQNVTFRCDPISEHNRLYWYRQTLGQGPEFLTYFQNEAQLEKSRLLSDRFSAERPKGSFSTLEIQRTEQGDSAMYLCASSGTSGRGGETQYFGPGTRLLVL.